This TCR beta chain was documented in a study of blood T cell repertoires in COVID-19. Sequencing was performed with immunoSEQ multiplex PCR; in TCRdb, only in-frame clones are kept and a portion is missing. This table has some 700,000 clones, approximately 90% appearing once. CDR1 and CDR2 (germline): SGHAT, FQNNGV. The CDR3 is made up of 16 amino acids. Trimming took 4 bases from V and 6 from J; bases not matched to a gene: 9. This clonotype originated in a woman younger than 30 with acute or convalescent COVID-19. Specimen: peripheral blood. V is TRBV11-2 and J is TRBJ1-6, with 7 positions matching TRBD1. CDR3 sequence: CASSSKRDSINSPLHF. In DNA, the CDR3 is TGTGCCAGCAGCTCGAAAAGGGACAGCATTAATTCACCCCTCCACTTT.